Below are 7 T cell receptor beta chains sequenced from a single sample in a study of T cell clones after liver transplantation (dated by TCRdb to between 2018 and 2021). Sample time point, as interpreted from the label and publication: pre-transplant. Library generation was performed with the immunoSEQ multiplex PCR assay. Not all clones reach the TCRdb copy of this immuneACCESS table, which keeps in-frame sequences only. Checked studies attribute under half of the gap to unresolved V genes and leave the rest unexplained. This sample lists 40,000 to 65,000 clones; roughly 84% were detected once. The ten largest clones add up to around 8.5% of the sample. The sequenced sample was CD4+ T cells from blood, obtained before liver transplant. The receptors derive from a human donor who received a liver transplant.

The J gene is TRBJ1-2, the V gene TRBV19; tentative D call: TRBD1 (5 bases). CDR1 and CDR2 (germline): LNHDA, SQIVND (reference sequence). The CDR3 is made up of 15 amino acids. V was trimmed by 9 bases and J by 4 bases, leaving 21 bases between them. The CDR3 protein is CASTVFGQGSYGYTF. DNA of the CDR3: TGTGCCAGCACGGTATTTGGGCAGGGCAGCTATGGCTACACCTTC.

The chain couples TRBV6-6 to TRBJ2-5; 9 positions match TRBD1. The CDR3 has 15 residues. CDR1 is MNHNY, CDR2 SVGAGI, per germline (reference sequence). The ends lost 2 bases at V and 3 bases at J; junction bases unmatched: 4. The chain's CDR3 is CASSYQRTGEETQYF. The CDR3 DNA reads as TGTGCCAGCAGTTACCAAAGGACAGGGGAAGAGACCCAGTACTTC.

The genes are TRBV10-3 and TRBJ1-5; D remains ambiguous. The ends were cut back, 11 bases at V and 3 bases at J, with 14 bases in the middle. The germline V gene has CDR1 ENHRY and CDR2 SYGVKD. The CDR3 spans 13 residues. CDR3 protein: CAARGGYNQPQHF. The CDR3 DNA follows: TGTGCCGCCCGTGGTGGCTACAATCAGCCCCAGCATTTT.

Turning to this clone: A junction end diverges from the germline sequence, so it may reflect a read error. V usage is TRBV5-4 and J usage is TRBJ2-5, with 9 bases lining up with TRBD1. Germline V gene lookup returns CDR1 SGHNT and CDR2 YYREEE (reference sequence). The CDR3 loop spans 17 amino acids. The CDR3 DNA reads TGTGCCAGCACCTTGGGCCGGACAGGGGCGTACCAAGAGACCCAGTACTTC. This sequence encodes CASTLGRTGAYQETQYF.

The CDR3 protein is CASSRDGPYEQYF. Written as DNA, the CDR3 is TGCGCCAGCAGCCGGGACGGACCCTACGAGCAGTACTTC. The rearrangement links TRBV5-1 to TRBJ2-7; D possibly uses TRBD1 or TRBD2 (5 bases each). The germline V and J ends were trimmed by 4 bases and 2 bases, with 10 bases remaining between them. The V gene's germline CDR1 is SGHRS and CDR2 YFSETQ. This CDR3 contains 13 residues.

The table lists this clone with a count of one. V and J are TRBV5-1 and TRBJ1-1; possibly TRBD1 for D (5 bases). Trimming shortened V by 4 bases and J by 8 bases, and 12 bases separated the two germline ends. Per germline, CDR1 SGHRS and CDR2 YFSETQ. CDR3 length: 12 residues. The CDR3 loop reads CASSSGTGEAFF. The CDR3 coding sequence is TGCGCCAGCAGCAGCGGGACGGGGGAAGCTTTCTTT. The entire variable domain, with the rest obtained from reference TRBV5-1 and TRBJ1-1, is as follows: KAGVTQTPRYLIKTRGQQVTLSCSPISGHRSVSWYQQTPGQGLQFLFEYFSETQRNKGNFPGRFSGRQFSNSRSEMNVSTLELGDSALYLCASSSGTGEAFFGQGTRLTVV.

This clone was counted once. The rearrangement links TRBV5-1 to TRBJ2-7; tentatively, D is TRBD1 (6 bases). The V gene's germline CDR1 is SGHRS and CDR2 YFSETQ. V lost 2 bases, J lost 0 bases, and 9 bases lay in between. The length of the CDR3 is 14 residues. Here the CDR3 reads CASSFHRDSYEQYF. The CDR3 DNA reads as TGCGCCAGCAGCTTCCACAGGGACTCCTACGAGCAGTACTTC.